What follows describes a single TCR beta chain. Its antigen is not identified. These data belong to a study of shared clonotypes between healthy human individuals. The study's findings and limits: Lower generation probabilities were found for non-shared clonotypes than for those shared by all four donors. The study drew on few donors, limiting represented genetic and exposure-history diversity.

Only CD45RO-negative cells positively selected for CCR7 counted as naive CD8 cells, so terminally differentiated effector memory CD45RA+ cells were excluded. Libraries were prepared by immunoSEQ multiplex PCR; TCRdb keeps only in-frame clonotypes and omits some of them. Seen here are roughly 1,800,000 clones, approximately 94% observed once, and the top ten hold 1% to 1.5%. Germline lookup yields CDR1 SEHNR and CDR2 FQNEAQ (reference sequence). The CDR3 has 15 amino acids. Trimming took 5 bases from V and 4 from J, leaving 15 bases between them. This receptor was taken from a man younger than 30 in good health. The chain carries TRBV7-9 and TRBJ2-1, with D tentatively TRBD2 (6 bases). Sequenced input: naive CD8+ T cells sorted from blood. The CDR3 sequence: CASSPSGLQYNEQFF. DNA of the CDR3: TGTGCCAGCAGCCCATCGGGACTCCAATACAATGAGCAGTTCTTC.